Each of the 12 T cell receptor beta chains below was sequenced from the same sample in a study of T-cell reconstitution after alpha-beta-depleted transplantation in children. It was with unique molecular identifiers that the TCRbeta library was prepared. One entry per CDR3 protein, called by TCRdb with MiXCR from the PCR reads. The sample yields fewer than 550,000 distinct CDR3 sequences, over 10% seen once. Sequenced material: PBMCs, mostly from graft donor cells, taken 180 days after TCRalphabeta/CD19-depleted stem cell transplant. Receptor source: a female patient aged 2 to 10 who had a stem cell transplant for aplastic anemia, so the T cells may come from the graft donor.

This clonotype was detected many times. This chain uses TRBV5-1 with TRBJ2-5; D remains ambiguous. Between the trimmed V and J ends, which lost 0 bases and 3 bases, there was a span of 9 bases. Germline V gene data show CDR1 as SGHRS and CDR2 as YFSETQ. The CDR3 totals 14 residues. CDR3 nucleotides: TGCGCCAGCAGCTTGGCCGGAGCAGAAGAGACCCAGTACTTC. It specifies CASSLAGAEETQYF.

Regarding this clonotype: The junction shows a germline mismatch at one end, possibly a read error. The V call is TRBV5-1, the J call TRBJ2-1; no clear D gene. Per germline, CDR1 SGHRS and CDR2 YFSETQ. CDR3 length equals 17 residues. The CDR3 protein is CASSLVVTVPSYNERFF. DNA for the CDR3: TGCGCCAGCAGCTTGGTTGTTACGGTACCCTCCTACAATGAGCGGTTCTTC.

This chain joins TRBV20-1 and TRBJ2-7; 10 bases match TRBD1. V was clipped by 6 bases and J by 4 bases; unmatched bases: 9. Germline V gene data show CDR1 as DFQATT and CDR2 as SNEGSKA (reference sequence). This CDR3 has 14 amino acids. CDR3 region: CSAIRTGQGYEQYF. CDR3 in DNA: TGCAGTGCCATTCGAACGGGACAGGGGTACGAGCAGTACTTC.

With regard to this clonotype: With a much larger clone just one base away, this may be a read error. V and J are TRBV4-2 and TRBJ2-7, with D possibly being TRBD2 (5 bases). Trimming removed 8 bases from V and 7 bases from J, with 15 bases in between. The CDR3 has 12 residues. Germline CDR1 and CDR2: LGHNA and YNFKEQ. The CDR3 loop is CASRPGLEEQYF. The CDR3 DNA follows: TGTGCCAGCCGCCCAGGACTTGAGGAGCAGTACTTC.

J is TRBJ2-4 and V is TRBV18; D perhaps matches TRBD2 (6 bases). The CDR3 totals 13 residues. The V end was cut by 6 bases, the J end by 4 bases, with 10 bases between. Germline CDR1 and CDR2: KGHSH and LQKENI. Here the CDR3 reads CASSSGEKNIQYF. CDR3 nucleotides: TGTGCCAGCTCTTCGGGGGAGAAAAACATTCAGTACTTC. Full variable domain (rest looked up from reference TRBV18 and TRBJ2-4): NAGVMQNPRHLVRRRGQEARLRCSPMKGHSHVYWYRQLPEEGLKFMVYLQKENIIDESGMPKERFSAEFPKEGPSILRIQQVVRGDSAAYFCASSSGEKNIQYFGAGTRLSVL.

This clonotype has only a few counts. The chain links TRBV28 to TRBJ2-7; TRBD1 matches 8 bases. This CDR3 is 14 amino acids long. Germline V gene data show CDR1 as MDHEN and CDR2 as SYDVKM. V was pared by 4 bases and J by 4 bases, with 6 bases of the junction left unmatched. Here the CDR3 DNA reads TGTGCCAGCAGTTCAAGTGGACAGGGTTACGAGCAGTACTTC. Translating gives CASSSSGQGYEQYF.

This clonotype has a handful of counts. The V and J genes are TRBV28 and TRBJ1-2, with D unclear. Germline V lookup: CDR1 MDHEN, CDR2 SYDVKM. V was shortened by 6 bases and J by 3 bases, with 20 bases between the two germline ends. CDR3 length: 16 residues. The CDR3 protein is CASRWVRGVYDYGYTF. The CDR3 nucleotides are TGTGCCAGCAGATGGGTTCGGGGTGTCTATGACTATGGCTACACCTTC.

Only a few counts were recorded for this clonotype. This chain joins TRBV4-3 and TRBJ2-3; possibly TRBD2 for D (6 bases). The CDR3 is 15 amino acids. Trimming shortened V by 3 bases and J by 3 bases, and 13 bases separated the two germline ends. CDR1 LGHNA and CDR2 YSLEER come from the germline V gene. The CDR3, as DNA: TGCGCCAGCAGCCACCCGGGAGTAGCGACAGATACGCAGTATTTT. Translating it yields CASSHPGVATDTQYF.

This sequence joins TRBV6-2 or TRBV6-3 and TRBJ2-3; D possibly corresponds to TRBD2 (5 bases). V lost 4 bases and J lost 5, with 19 bases in between. This CDR3 has 16 amino acids. Germline CDR1 and CDR2: MNHEY and SVGEGT. CDR3 region: CASSFPPWGEEDTQYF. The CDR3 region has the DNA TGTGCCAGCAGTTTCCCTCCTTGGGGAGAGGAAGATACGCAGTATTTT.

This clonotype appeared many times. The CDR3 is CASSHIGEDEQFF. The CDR3 coding sequence is TGTGCCAGCAGCCACATCGGGGAAGATGAGCAGTTCTTC. The rearrangement joins TRBV4-2 to TRBJ2-1, with a possible D match to TRBD2 (5 bases). The CDR3 length is 13 residues. Trimming removed 3 bases at V and 8 bases at J, with 11 bases between. Germline values: CDR1 LGHNA, CDR2 YNFKEQ.

This clonotype was observed many times. The gene calls are TRBV28 and TRBJ1-1; D ambiguous. There are 13 residues in the CDR3. Per the germline V gene, CDR1 is MDHEN and CDR2 is SYDVKM. V was clipped by 2 bases and J by 5 bases, with 9 bases between them. The CDR3 DNA follows: TGTGCCAGCAGTTTACTACAATGGACTGAAGCTTTCTTT. Protein sequence: CASSLLQWTEAFF. The full variable domain, completed using reference TRBV28 and TRBJ1-1, is DVKVTQSSRYLVKRTGEKVFLECVQDMDHENMFWYRQDPGLGLRLIYFSYDVKMKEKGDIPEGYSVSREKKERFSLILESASTNQTSMYLCASSLLQWTEAFFGQGTRLTVV.

The V gene is TRBV5-4, the J gene TRBJ2-5, with 10 bases matching TRBD1. This CDR3 is 14 amino acids long. CDR1 is SGHNT and CDR2 is YYREEE in the germline V gene (reference sequence). The trim removed 2 bases at V and 5 bases at J, leaving 3 bases unmatched. CDR3 nucleotide sequence: TGTGCCAGCAGCTTCCCGGGACAGGGGGAGACCCAGTACTTC. It encodes CASSFPGQGETQYF.